These T cell receptor beta chains were read from a single sample in a study of blood T cells in healthy people across ages. In TCRdb, the 5' RACE reads were re-called with MiXCR into one record per CDR3 protein. Among about 1,500,000 distinct CDR3 sequences, about 28% were seen once, and the ten largest hold roughly 8%. The specimen sequenced was blood. The receptors were gathered from a woman between 25 and 40 years old in good health. The conserved cysteine and the conserved F or W are not part of the CDR3 here. Fields, in order: CDR3 protein, J gene, V gene.

ATSSAPLAGVNEQY	TRBJ2-7	TRBV15
ASSLTGASDTQY	TRBJ2-3	TRBV5-1
ASSLTGPRGQF	TRBJ2-1	TRBV7-3
SARVPTGASDEQF	TRBJ2-1	TRBV20-1
TWTPGDTSYEQY	TRBJ2-7	TRBV30
ASRKTSGGSYNEQY	TRBJ2-5	TRBV2
ASVVDSNQPQH	TRBJ1-5	TRBV6-1
ASSHSGGGYNEQF	TRBJ2-1	TRBV3-1
AISVWDPNSGANVLT	TRBJ2-6	TRBV10-3
ATSLGSGANVLT	TRBJ2-6	TRBV9
ASSAGGTSGGHSEQY	NA	TRBV9
ATRDLGQGLYTQY	TRBJ2-3	TRBV28